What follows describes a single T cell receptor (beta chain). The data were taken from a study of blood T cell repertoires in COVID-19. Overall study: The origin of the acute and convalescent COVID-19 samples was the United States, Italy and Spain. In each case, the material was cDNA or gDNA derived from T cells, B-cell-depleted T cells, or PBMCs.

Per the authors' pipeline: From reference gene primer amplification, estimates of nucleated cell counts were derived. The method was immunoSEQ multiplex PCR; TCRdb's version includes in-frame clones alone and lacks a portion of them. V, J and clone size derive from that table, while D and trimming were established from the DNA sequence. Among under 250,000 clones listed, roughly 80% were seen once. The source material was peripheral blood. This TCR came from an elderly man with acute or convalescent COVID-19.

The CDR3 protein is CASSTEPTNYGYTF. The DNA of the CDR3 is TGTGCCAGCAGTACAGAGCCCACTAACTATGGCTACACCTTC. This chain uses TRBV5-6 with TRBJ1-2, with D uncertain. The CDR3 covers 14 residues. The ends were cut back, 5 bases at V and 0 bases at J, with 11 bases in the middle. Germline V gene data show CDR1 as SGHDT and CDR2 as YYEEEE.